This T cell receptor (beta chain) was found in a study of OX40 agonist ivuxolimab in advanced cancers. The assay was immunoSEQ multiplex PCR, and TCRdb's table has in-frame clones only and misses some. The profile shows 90,000 to 100,000 clones, approximately 80% of them singletons. The CDR3 contains 17 residues. V shed 4 bases, J shed 0 bases, and the junction held 10 bases outside the gene matches. The germline gives CDR1 SGDLS, CDR2 YYNGEE. The sample here was CD4+ or CD8+ T cells sorted from blood, taken in a trial of the OX40 agonist ivuxolimab. The sequence was collected from an adult with an advanced solid tumor such as melanoma, head and neck, liver or kidney cancer. V gene TRBV9 combines with J gene TRBJ2-3; 8 bases fit TRBD2. The CDR3 region has the DNA TGTGCCAGCAGCCGCCGACAAGGACTAGCCAGCACAGATACGCAGTATTTT. Amino acids: CASSRRQGLASTDTQYF. Combining the CDR3 with reference TRBV9 and TRBJ2-3 gives the whole variable domain DSGVTQTPKHLITATGQRVTLRCSPRSGDLSVYWYQQSLDQGLQFLIQYYNGEERAKGNILERFSAQQFPDLHSELNLSSLELGDSALYFCASSRRQGLASTDTQYFGPGTRLTVL.